The following is a TCR beta chain sequence with its context. Other DNA sequences in this specimen translate into the identical CDR3. The germline CDR1 and CDR2 sequences are SEHNR and FQNEAQ (reference sequence). V gave up 6 bases and J gave up 2 bases; unmatched junction bases: 1. The CDR3 covers 12 residues. The data stem from a study of T cell changes during pregnancy in multiple sclerosis. Method: immunoSEQ multiplex PCR; TCRdb's copy keeps in-frame clones and lacks some. The table lists tens of thousands of clones, 92% of them singletons. The TCR was taken from a female donor in good health, enrolled as a control in a pregnancy study. The chain combines TRBV7-9 with TRBJ2-7; 7 positions match TRBD1. The sample in question was peripheral blood, obtained in the third trimester of pregnancy. In DNA form, the CDR3 reads TGTGCCAGCAGACAGGGGACCTACGAGCAGTACTTC. It codes for CASRQGTYEQYF.